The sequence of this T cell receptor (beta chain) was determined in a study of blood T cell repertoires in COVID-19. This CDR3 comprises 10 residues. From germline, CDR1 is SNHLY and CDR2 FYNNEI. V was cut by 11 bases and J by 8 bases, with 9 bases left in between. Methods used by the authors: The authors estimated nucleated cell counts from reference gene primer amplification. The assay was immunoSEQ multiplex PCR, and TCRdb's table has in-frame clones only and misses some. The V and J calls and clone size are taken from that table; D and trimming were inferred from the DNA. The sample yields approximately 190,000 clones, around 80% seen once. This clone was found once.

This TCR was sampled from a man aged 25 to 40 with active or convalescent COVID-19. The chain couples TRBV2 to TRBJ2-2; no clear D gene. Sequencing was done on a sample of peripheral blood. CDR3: CAFLRGELFF. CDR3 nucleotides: TGTGCCTTCTTACGGGGGGAGCTGTTTTTT.